This TCR beta chain was obtained from a study of CD8 T cell repertoires and HIV-1 epitope variants. Study-level information: Separate wells received one of Twenty-five Gag or Nef variant peptides. Controls were a CMV, EBV and flu peptide pool, Ebola AY9 negative control, and no-peptide well. The baseline condition was 1M T cells left uncultured. The study, taken as a whole, reports: Most of the nine antigen-specific clonotypes appeared cross-reactive to autologous or escape variants.

V was cut by 4 bases and J by 5 bases, with 17 bases left in between. The germline V gene encodes CDR1 SEHNR and CDR2 FQNEAQ (reference sequence). There are 15 residues in the CDR3. Assay used: immunoSEQ multiplex PCR; TCRdb lists only in-frame clones, some missing. The sample yields around 5,300 clones, roughly two thirds seen once. Comments on this clone: The antigen is not known.

The V call is TRBV7-9, the J call TRBJ1-2; D perhaps matches TRBD1 (5 bases). The source material was cultured CD8+ T cells derived from PBMCs. The receptor's source is a male donor with HIV. CDR3 residues: CASSWMTEPLYGYTF. CDR3 in DNA: TGTGCCAGCAGCTGGATGACAGAGCCACTATATGGCTACACCTTC. The full variable domain, rest sourced from reference TRBV7-9 and TRBJ1-2, is DTGVSQNPRHKITKRGQNVTFRCDPISEHNRLYWYRQTLGQGPEFLTYFQNEAQLEKSRLLSDRFSAERPKGSFSTLEIQRTEQGDSAMYLCASSWMTEPLYGYTFGSGTRLTVV.